This TCR beta chain is drawn from a study of T cell responses to AZD1222 COVID-19 vaccine. Regarding the study as a whole: Just 5 to 7 AZD1222 recipients were seropositive at baseline. The CD4 TCRs associated with vaccination extended across spike and predominated at 160-218 and 743-854. When two AZD1222 doses had been given, Spike-specific TCR breadth and depth rose.

Assay: immunoSEQ multiplex PCR; the TCRdb copy retains only in-frame clones and omits some. The table shows under 140,000 clones, with about 94% occurring only once. Trimming removed 3 bases at V and 6 bases at J, with 11 bases between. The CDR3 totals 12 residues. Germline V gene lookup returns CDR1 SQVTM and CDR2 ANQGSEA. As to this clone: Antigen specificity is unknown.

This clonotype was sampled from an adult who received the AZD1222 COVID-19 vaccine. The chain couples TRBV29-1 to TRBJ1-1; D remains unclear. The input for sequencing was peripheral blood, taken 28 days after the second AZD1222 dose. The CDR3, as DNA: TGCAGCGTTGAGGAACCCGGGGCTGAAGCTTTCTTT. It yields the protein CSVEEPGAEAFF.